This T cell receptor (beta chain) was profiled in a study of shared clonotypes between healthy human individuals. V was pared by 4 bases and J by 2 bases, with 7 bases of the junction left unmatched. Germline-derived CDR1 and CDR2 are LGHNA and YNFKEQ. This CDR3 region has 15 residues. The table came from immunoSEQ multiplex PCR; TCRdb's copy has only in-frame clones and leaves some out. The repertoire holds around 200,000 clones, with 80% to 95% as singletons. This TCR was recovered from a woman aged 25 to 39 in good health. The sample comprised naive CD4+ T cells sorted from blood. Subset specified: CD45RA+ positively selected. The chain has TRBV4-2 and TRBJ1-1; 7 nucleotides agree with TRBD1. Here the CDR3 reads CASSLPGQRNTEAFF. The CDR3 nucleotides read TGTGCCAGCAGCCTCCCGGGACAGCGAAACACTGAAGCTTTCTTT.